The 7 T cell receptor beta chains in this list originate from one sample, sequenced in a study of T-cell reconstitution after alpha-beta-depleted transplantation in children. The library targeted TCRbeta and was prepared with unique molecular identifiers. TCRdb used MiXCR to reprocess the PCR reads, holding one entry per CDR3 protein. The sample lists more than 400,000 distinct CDR3 sequences; 9.5% to 12% were seen once. The specimen comprised PBMCs, mostly from graft donor cells, sampled 180 days after TCRalphabeta/CD19-depleted stem cell transplant. These TCRs come from a female patient between 2 and 15 years old who had a stem cell transplant for aplastic anemia, so the T cells may come from the graft donor.

The chain recombines TRBV7-2 with TRBJ2-1; 7 bases match TRBD2. Germline assignment: CDR1 SGHTA and CDR2 FQGNSA. There are 17 residues in the CDR3. The junction had 8 bases not matched to a gene; V was cut back by 0 bases and J by 3 bases. In DNA form, the CDR3 reads TGTGCCAGCAGCTTAGCGACTAGCAGAAGAATCTACAATGAGCAGTTCTTC. As protein: CASSLATSRRIYNEQFF.

This clonotype was found a few times. The rearrangement joins TRBV12-3 or TRBV12-4 to TRBJ2-1; D call uncertain. Trimming removed 5 bases from V and 10 bases from J, with 12 bases in between. This CDR3 contains 12 residues. CDR3: CASSPTVQEQFF. The CDR3 region has the DNA TGTGCCAGCAGTCCCACCGTCCAGGAGCAGTTCTTC.

This clonotype turned up a few times. The rearrangement uses TRBV6-2 or TRBV6-3 and TRBJ1-5, with D tentatively TRBD1 (5 bases). In germline, CDR1 is MNHEY, CDR2 SVGEGT. The length of the CDR3 is 15 residues. Deletions cut 6 bases from V and 7 bases from J, with 19 bases between. The CDR3 region has the DNA TGTGCCAGCAGAGCTCGCATTCAGGGAATACAGCCCCAGCATTTT. Its translation is CASRARIQGIQPQHF.

This clonotype has more than one count but fewer than ten. The chain couples TRBV7-9 to TRBJ2-1; perhaps D is TRBD1 or TRBD2 (5 bases each). This CDR3 region has 17 residues. Germline CDR1 and CDR2: SEHNR and FQNEAQ (reference sequence). V lost 7 bases and J lost 7, with 26 bases in between. The DNA of the CDR3 is TGTGCCAGCATGGCTTACCAAGCCGGGACGGTCTATAATGAGCAGTTCTTC. This gives the protein CASMAYQAGTVYNEQFF.

This clonotype was found a few times. The chain uses TRBV5-1 and TRBJ2-7; 7 nucleotides agree with TRBD2. The CDR3 has 16 residues. Germline-derived CDR1 and CDR2 are SGHRS and YFSETQ. V lost 6 bases and J lost 6; bases outside the gene matches: 18. CDR3 DNA: TGCGCCAGCACCGGGGAGGGGATTTCGCGTAGGGCCGAGCAGTACTTC. It specifies CASTGEGISRRAEQYF.

This clonotype appeared a few times. J is TRBJ2-2 and V is TRBV14; D is perhaps TRBD1 (6 bases). V dropped 0 bases and J dropped 0 bases, with 17 bases sitting between them. Germline CDR1 and CDR2: SGHDN and FVKESK. The CDR3 runs 19 residues. CDR3 DNA sequence: TGTGCCAGCAGCCAAGATAGATTCTGGGGACACCCGAACACCGGGGAGCTGTTTTTT. It encodes CASSQDRFWGHPNTGELFF.

This clonotype was seen only once. The chain recombines TRBV19 with TRBJ1-5; D gene unclear. The V end was cut by 3 bases, the J end by 3 bases, with 9 bases between. This CDR3 is built from 14 residues. Germline assignment: CDR1 LNHDA and CDR2 SQIVND (reference sequence). The CDR3 nucleotides read TGTGCCAGTAGTATTCCCCCGAACAATCAGCCCCAGCATTTT. This sequence encodes CASSIPPNNQPQHF.